The 4 T cell receptor beta chains below come from one sample, sequenced in a study of blood T cells in healthy people across ages (dated by TCRdb to 2013 to 2016). Library method: 5' RACE. Sequencing used an Illumina HiSeq 2500. A second roughly 7 to 11 cycle PCR used a sample-barcoded 5' primer and a J-beta primer mix. TCRdb passed the public sequencing reads through fastp at Q25 and MiXCR, retaining productive beta sequences. All rows with the same CDR3 protein become a single entry with the most common DNA and genes. This sample has more than 650,000 distinct CDR3 sequences in its table, and under 30% of those were observed once. The ten largest make up 3% of the sample. The same data also went into a second study, on T cells of mothers and their children.

Input material: blood. The receptors come from a boy aged 10-17 years in good health.

This chain uses TRBV18 with TRBJ2-5, with D tentatively TRBD2 (5 bases). V lost 2 bases, J lost 7 bases, and 14 bases lay in between. From germline, CDR1 is KGHSH and CDR2 LQKENI. This CDR3 region has 14 residues. The CDR3 bases are TGTGCCAGCTCACCAGGACGCTGGGCGGGGACCCAGTACTTC. Its protein product is CASSPGRWAGTQYF.

The chain carries TRBV6-1 and TRBJ2-5, with D possibly being TRBD1 (7 bases). Germline CDR1 is MNHNS and CDR2 is SASEGT. There are 19 residues in the CDR3. The V end lost 5 bases, the J end lost 4 bases, and 29 bases lay between the germline ends. CDR3 coding DNA: TGTGCCAGCAGTCCCGGACAGGCGGGTCGGGGGATGGATCCAGAGACCCAGTACTTC. Protein sequence: CASSPGQAGRGMDPETQYF.

The CDR3 is CSGNRGEKLFF. The DNA for the CDR3 is TGCAGCGGGAACCGGGGTGAAAAACTGTTTTTT. The chain has TRBV29-1 and TRBJ1-4; D gene ambiguous. The V gene's germline CDR1 is SQVTM and CDR2 ANQGSEA. The CDR3 length is 11 residues. Trimming took 7 bases from V and 7 from J, leaving 10 bases between them.

This clonotype has more than one count but fewer than ten. This sequence joins TRBV6-6 and TRBJ2-5, with TRBD1 identical over 7 bases. V lost 2 bases, J lost 5 bases, and 8 bases stayed unmatched. The CDR3 extends over 15 amino acids. The germline V gene has CDR1 MNHNY and CDR2 SVGAGI (reference sequence). The CDR3 sequence: CASSYKGQSRETQYF. The DNA of the CDR3 is TGTGCCAGCAGTTACAAGGGACAGTCTAGGGAGACCCAGTACTTC.